The 8 T cell receptor beta chains presented below share a single source sample, sequenced in a study of T cells after yellow fever vaccination. Using its own MiXCR run on the 5' RACE reads, TCRdb lists one record per CDR3 protein. This sample has a few hundred thousand distinct CDR3 sequences; 13% occur once, and the top ten carry less than 0.55%. The sequences come from CD4+ T cells sorted from PBMCs, collected 45 days after the yellow fever booster vaccination. Receptor source: a man aged 25-45 years who received the YFV17D yellow fever vaccine.

This clonotype was counted only a few times. The chain joins TRBV4-3 to TRBJ2-7, with D perhaps matching TRBD1 (5 bases). The V end lost 0 bases, the J end lost 6 bases, and 12 bases lay between the germline ends. The CDR3 covers 14 residues. Germline CDR1 and CDR2: LGHNA and YSLEER. Here the CDR3 reads CASSQEGPPGEQYF. The DNA for the CDR3 is TGCGCCAGCAGCCAAGAGGGGCCCCCGGGCGAGCAGTACTTC.

The chain is built from TRBV7-9 and TRBJ2-1; no clear D. V lost 4 bases and J 8 bases, leaving 12 bases between the germline ends. The CDR3 sequence is 13 residues long. Germline CDR1 SEHNR, CDR2 FQNEAQ (reference sequence). The CDR3 reads CASSSGPVDEQFF. The CDR3 DNA reads TGTGCCAGCAGCTCTGGACCCGTGGATGAGCAGTTCTTC.

This clonotype appeared a few times. The rearrangement uses TRBV6-5 and TRBJ2-2; D might be TRBD1 or TRBD2, each matching 5 bases. Germline values: CDR1 MNHEY, CDR2 SVGAGI. Trimming cost V 2 bases and J 5 bases, with 15 bases left between them. The CDR3 has 16 residues. CDR3 nucleotides: TGTGCCAGCAGTTACGCGTGGGGGAAGAGAACCGGGGAGCTGTTTTTT. Protein product: CASSYAWGKRTGELFF.

The gene calls are TRBV23-1 and TRBJ2-1; 9 bases match TRBD1. TRBV23-1 is an ORF, and what it does is uncertain. This CDR3 has 17 residues. With V trimmed by 3 bases and J by 7 bases, 13 bases remained unmatched. As DNA, the CDR3 is TGCGCCAGCAGTCAGCGTCATACAGGGGGCGCGAGGAATGAGCAGTTCTTC. It encodes CASSQRHTGGARNEQFF.

This chain joins TRBV20-1 and TRBJ2-6, with TRBD2 as a possible D gene (6 bases). CDR3 size: 15 residues. CDR1 and CDR2 (germline): DFQATT, SNEGSKA (reference sequence). Trimming stripped 6 bases from V and 2 bases from J, with 14 bases between. CDR3 sequence (DNA): TGCAGTGCCGTTCGGGGAGGTCCTGGGGCCAACGTCCTGACTTTC. Amino acids: CSAVRGGPGANVLTF.

This clonotype was seen a few times. The rearrangement joins TRBV20-1 to TRBJ1-1; TRBD1 is a possible D gene (5 bases). Per the germline V gene, CDR1 is DFQATT and CDR2 is SNEGSKA (reference sequence). The germline V and J ends were trimmed by 5 bases and 1 base, with 17 bases remaining between them. The CDR3 contains 15 residues. The CDR3 protein is CSARGDGTANTEAFF. As DNA, the CDR3 is TGCAGTGCTCGGGGCGACGGAACAGCGAACACTGAAGCTTTCTTT.

This clonotype has just a few counts. The chain uses TRBV20-1 and TRBJ2-7, with 11 bases identical to TRBD2. The CDR3 has 15 residues. The V segment lost 4 bases and the J segment 3 bases; nucleotides outside the gene matches: 8. Germline assignment: CDR1 DFQATT and CDR2 SNEGSKA (reference sequence). CDR3 residues: CSAIGTGTSGYEQYF. Here the CDR3 DNA reads TGCAGTGCTATAGGTACCGGGACTAGCGGCTACGAGCAGTACTTC.

V is TRBV5-1 and J is TRBJ2-7, with TRBD2 matching over 7 bases. J lost 0 bases, V lost 4 bases, and 13 bases had no gene match. There are 17 residues in the CDR3. The germline V gene has CDR1 SGHRS and CDR2 YFSETQ. DNA for the CDR3: TGCGCCAGCAGCCCGGCGACACAGCGGGGAAGCTCCTACGAGCAGTACTTC. Translating it yields CASSPATQRGSSYEQYF. The full variable domain, in which reference TRBV5-1 and TRBJ2-7 provide the parts outside the CDR3, is KAGVTQTPRYLIKTRGQQVTLSCSPISGHRSVSWYQQTPGQGLQFLFEYFSETQRNKGNFPGRFSGRQFSNSRSEMNVSTLELGDSALYLCASSPATQRGSSYEQYFGPGTRLTVT.